A selection of T cell receptor beta chains follows, all from one sample in a study of cytomegalovirus exposure and HLA in healthy donors. The repertoire was sequenced with immunoSEQ multiplex PCR; TCRdb's copy has only in-frame clones and lacks some. The sample comprises about 45,000 clones, 45% to 60% of which are singletons, and roughly 6% rests with the top ten. The sample comprised PBMCs. The source of these receptors is a man aged 60-69 years in good health and CMV-seronegative. The CDR3 runs from the conserved cysteine through the conserved F or W. A D gene is named only where the DNA matches it firmly. Clone size appears in some rows only: once, few, many, or a class for an expanded clone.

TGTGCCAGCAGCCAAGACAGGGCTAACTATGGCTACACCTTC | CASSQDRANYGYTF | - | TRBV5-5 | TRBD1 | TRBJ1-2
TGTGCCATCAGTGAACGGTTGAACACTGAAGCTTTCTTT | CAISERLNTEAFF | - | TRBV10-3 | - | TRBJ1-1
TGTGCCAGCAGGGGGGGGGCTGGGGCCAACGTCCTGACTTTC | CASRGGAGANVLTF | - | TRBV6-4 | TRBD2 | TRBJ2-6
TGTGCCAGCAGTCCGTCCCCCGACACCACCGGGGAGCTGTTTTTT | CASSPSPDTTGELFF | - | TRBV28 | - | TRBJ2-2
TGCAGCGTTGGGATGACCGGGACAGTGAATGAAAAACTGTTTTTT | CSVGMTGTVNEKLFF | - | TRBV29-1 | TRBD1 | TRBJ1-4
TGTGCCAGCAGCCAATACATCCATATGAACACTGAAGCTTTCTTT | CASSQYIHMNTEAFF | - | TRBV14 | - | TRBJ1-1
TGTGCCAGCAGTTCGCCGGGACAGGGAACATCCTACGAGCAGTACTTC | CASSSPGQGTSYEQYF | - | TRBV6-5 | TRBD1 | TRBJ2-7
TGTGCCAGCGGGGCCAGGGCTAACTACGAGCAGTACTTC | CASGARANYEQYF | - | TRBV27 | - | TRBJ2-7
TGTGCCAGCGCGGGCGGGACAACTAATGAAAAACTGTTTTTT | CASAGGTTNEKLFF | - | TRBV6-1 | - | TRBJ1-4
TGCGCCAGCAGCTTGGAAACAGGGATTCAGGGAGCTTTCTTT | CASSLETGIQGAFF | few | TRBV5-1 | - | TRBJ1-1
TGTGCCAGCTCCCTGGGACAGGGGCGGCAAGAGACCCAGTACTTC | CASSLGQGRQETQYF | - | TRBV18 | TRBD1 | TRBJ2-5
TGCGCCAGCAGCCATAGCGGGTCGACCTTCTACGAGCAGTACTTC | CASSHSGSTFYEQYF | - | TRBV5-1 | TRBD2 | TRBJ2-7
TGTGCCAGCAGTTTCCGGGACTACAATGAGCAGTTCTTC | CASSFRDYNEQFF | - | TRBV27 | - | TRBJ2-1
TGCAGTGCTCTCGGAGCCGGGGAGCTGTTTTTT | CSALGAGELFF | - | TRBV20-1 | - | TRBJ2-2
TGTGCCAGCAGCGTAGGGGCTAGCGGGAGTTCGAATGAGCAGTTCTTC | CASSVGASGSSNEQFF | - | TRBV9 | TRBD2 | TRBJ2-1
TGCGCCAGCAGCTCAACTAGGGAGACCCAGTACTTC | CASSSTRETQYF | - | TRBV5-1 | - | TRBJ2-5
TGCGCCAGCAGCTGGTGGGGGGATCAAGAGACCCAGTACTTC | CASSWWGDQETQYF | few | TRBV5-1 | - | TRBJ2-5
TGTGCCAGCAGTGAAATAGTCCTTGGAGCTTTCTTT | CASSEIVLGAFF | - | TRBV2 | - | TRBJ1-1
TGTGCCTGGAGTGTCGGGGATCTGGAAGGGGAAAAACTGTTTTTT | CAWSVGDLEGEKLFF | - | TRBV30 | - | TRBJ1-4
TGTGCCAGCAGCACGCTAGCGGGGAGTTCGGGCGAGCAGTACTTC | CASSTLAGSSGEQYF | - | TRBV7-9 | TRBD2 | TRBJ2-7
TGTGCCAGCAGTGGCCGGCAGGGACAGGGTCCAGATACGCAGTATTTT | CASSGRQGQGPDTQYF | - | TRBV6-4 | TRBD1 | TRBJ2-3
TGTGCCAGCAGCCCTAGGACAGAAGACACTGAAGCTTTCTTT | CASSPRTEDTEAFF | - | TRBV7-9 | - | TRBJ1-1